One sample yielded the 29 T cell receptor beta chains listed below, sequenced in a study of shared clonotypes between healthy human individuals. Data came from immunoSEQ multiplex PCR; TCRdb stores just in-frame clones and leaves some out. The data contain about 2.4 million clones, 90% to 95% of them singletons. Sequences were obtained from naive CD4+ T cells sorted from blood. Subset noted: CD45RA+ positively selected. These receptors were collected from a man in his late teens or twenties in good health.

This sequence joins TRBV19 and TRBJ2-1; 10 nucleotides align to TRBD2. With 6 bases clipped from V and 4 bases from J, the junction kept 9 bases outside the gene matches. This CDR3 is built from 16 residues. Per the germline V gene, CDR1 is LNHDA and CDR2 is SQIVND (reference sequence). CDR3 sequence reads: CASRGIASGGYNEQFF. In nucleotides, the CDR3 is TGTGCCAGTAGAGGGATTGCTAGCGGGGGTTACAATGAGCAGTTCTTC.

The chain joins TRBV4-1 to TRBJ2-3, with D possibly TRBD2 on 6 matching bases. The CDR3 is 15 residues long. Germline loops: CDR1 MGHRA, CDR2 YSYEKL. The V end lost 3 bases, the J end lost 1 base, and 11 bases lay between the germline ends. CDR3 nucleotide sequence: TGCGCCAGCAGCCAGGGGGGAACGGGCACAGATACGCAGTATTTT. This codes for CASSQGGTGTDTQYF.

J is TRBJ2-1 and V is TRBV4-3; no clear D gene. Germline CDR1 is LGHNA and CDR2 is YSLEER. The CDR3 totals 13 residues. V lost 1 base to trimming and J lost 8 bases, with 9 bases between them. CDR3 amino acids: CASSQGGWDEQFF. CDR3 coding DNA: TGCGCCAGCAGCCAAGGGGGTTGGGATGAGCAGTTCTTC.

The chain employs TRBV25-1 and TRBJ1-3; D remains unclear. The V gene's germline CDR1 is MGHDK and CDR2 SYGVNS. The CDR3 spans 14 residues. The V end was cut by 4 bases, the J end by 2 bases, with 9 bases between. The chain's CDR3 is CASSGAETGNTIYF. CDR3 DNA sequence: TGTGCCAGCAGTGGCGCAGAAACTGGAAACACCATATATTTT.

This chain joins TRBV5-7 and TRBJ1-3, with 10 bases lining up with TRBD1. TRBV5-7 is given ORF status, its function remaining uncertain. The trim removed 4 bases at V and 3 bases at J, leaving 4 bases unmatched. The CDR3 covers 15 residues. Here the CDR3 DNA reads TGTGCCAGCAGCCGACAGGGGGCTAATGGAAACACCATATATTTT. Protein: CASSRQGANGNTIYF.

This clone was detected once. The identical CDR3 is also encoded by other nucleotide sequences in the sample. The chain joins TRBV7-6 to TRBJ2-2; D gene ambiguous. Germline values: CDR1 SGHVS, CDR2 FNYEAQ. CDR3 size: 12 residues. V was cut by 5 bases and J by 2 bases, with 3 bases left in between. CDR3 in DNA: TGTGCCAGCAGCCGAAACACCGGGGAGCTGTTTTTT. Amino acid sequence: CASSRNTGELFF.

This chain uses TRBV6-5 with TRBJ1-1; unclear D gene. The CDR3 length is 14 residues. Germline V gene lookup returns CDR1 MNHEY and CDR2 SVGAGI. The ends were cut back, 0 bases at V and 4 bases at J, with 9 bases in the middle. The CDR3 sequence: CASSYSQSGTEAFF. The CDR3 region has the DNA TGTGCCAGCAGTTACTCCCAGAGTGGCACTGAAGCTTTCTTT.

This chain joins TRBV6-6 and TRBJ1-1; no reliable D call. V lost 2 bases to trimming and J lost 1 base, with 11 bases between them. The CDR3 is 15 residues long. Germline CDR1 and CDR2: MNHNY and SVGAGI (reference sequence). The CDR3 bases are TGTGCCAGCAGTTACCCGGGAGGGCCGAACACTGAAGCTTTCTTT. Protein: CASSYPGGPNTEAFF.

V and J are TRBV29-1 and TRBJ1-4; D perhaps matches TRBD1 (5 bases). The CDR3 spans 13 residues. Deletions cut 7 bases from V and 6 bases from J, with 15 bases between. The germline CDR1 and CDR2 sequences are SQVTM and ANQGSEA. CDR3 nucleotides: TGCAGCGCGAACCGTCAGGGAGATGAAAAACTGTTTTTT. This gives the protein CSANRQGDEKLFF.

This chain connects TRBV11-2 to TRBJ2-7; 8 bases are shared with TRBD2. Looked up from germline, CDR1 is SGHAT and CDR2 is FQNNGV. This CDR3 comprises 17 residues. Trimming took 1 base from V and 3 from J; bases not matched to a gene: 11. The CDR3 DNA is TGTGCCAGCAGCTTAGCCTCACTAGCGGAAGATCACTACGAGCAGTACTTC. It encodes CASSLASLAEDHYEQYF.

Remarks on this clone: This may be a read error: a much more frequent sequence differs by one nucleotide. The sample has other DNA sequences that encode this CDR3 too. V is TRBV18 and J is TRBJ1-1; 8 bases are a match to TRBD1. The CDR3 runs to 13 residues. V lost 5 bases to trimming and J lost 1 base; unmatched junction nucleotides: 0. Germline CDR1 KGHSH, CDR2 LQKENI. The CDR3 loop is CASSTGGNTEAFF. The DNA of the CDR3 is TGTGCCAGCTCAACAGGGGGGAACACTGAAGCTTTCTTT. Full variable domain (remainder filled in from reference TRBV18 and TRBJ1-1): NAGVMQNPRHLVRRRGQEARLRCSPMKGHSHVYWYRQLPEEGLKFMVYLQKENIIDESGMPKERFSAEFPKEGPSILRIQQVVRGDSAAYFCASSTGGNTEAFFGQGTRLTVV.

The gene calls are TRBV27 and TRBJ1-2, with 10 bases that match TRBD1. The CDR3 extends over 15 amino acids. Trimming removed 6 bases from V and 5 bases from J; junction bases left unmatched: 9. Germline V gene data show CDR1 as MNHEY and CDR2 as SMNVEV (reference sequence). The CDR3 region is CASSRTGTGVYGYTF. DNA of the CDR3: TGTGCCAGCAGCCGAACGGGGACAGGGGTTTATGGCTACACCTTC.

This clone occurred once. CDR3 amino acids: CASRPGGLAGAAAEQFF. CDR3 coding DNA: TGTGCAAGTCGCCCAGGGGGCTTAGCGGGAGCTGCGGCTGAGCAGTTCTTC. The genes are TRBV12-2 and TRBJ2-1; TRBD2 is the table's D call, not checked against the DNA. TRBV12-2 constitutes a pseudogene. CDR3 length: 17 amino acids.

J is TRBJ1-5 and V is TRBV7-8, with a possible D match to TRBD1 (5 bases). Germline values: CDR1 SGHVS, CDR2 FQNEAQ. V was shortened by 5 bases and J by 2 bases, with 22 bases between the two germline ends. The CDR3 contains 18 residues. Written as DNA, the CDR3 is TGTGCCAGCAGCCCTAAACTTGCCTCGGGGGGGGGCAATCAGCCCCAGCATTTT. Protein: CASSPKLASGGGNQPQHF.

The genes are TRBV28 and TRBJ1-1; TRBD1 is a possible D gene (6 bases). With 5 bases removed from V and 0 bases from J, the gap between germline ends came to 10 bases. The germline CDR1 and CDR2 sequences are MDHEN and SYDVKM. The length of the CDR3 is 14 residues. DNA for the CDR3: TGTGCCAGCAGTGCGACAGGCATGAACACTGAAGCTTTCTTT. This gives the protein CASSATGMNTEAFF.

This chain links TRBV11-2 with TRBJ2-5; D is uncertain. This CDR3 contains 13 residues. The germline V and J ends were trimmed by 5 bases and 2 bases, with 9 bases remaining between them. From germline, CDR1 is SGHAT and CDR2 FQNNGV. The chain's CDR3 is CASSQTFQETQYF. The CDR3 DNA is TGTGCCAGCAGCCAAACATTTCAAGAGACCCAGTACTTC.

This chain uses TRBV21-1 with TRBJ1-5; TRBD1 reflects the table's D call only, with no check against the DNA. TRBV21-1 is a known pseudogene. The CDR3 contains 15 residues. As DNA, the CDR3 is TGTGCCAGCAGCAAATGGACAGGGCTGAATCAGCCCCAGCATTTT. Amino acids: CASSKWTGLNQPQHF.

The chain carries TRBV5-1 and TRBJ2-3; 9 nucleotides line up with TRBD2. The CDR3 has 18 amino acids. Germline V gene lookup returns CDR1 SGHRS and CDR2 YFSETQ. The V gene end was trimmed by 0 bases and the J gene end by 3 bases; junction bases not matched to a gene: 11. This CDR3 is CASSLGSGGLRKTDTQYF. The DNA of the CDR3 is TGCGCCAGCAGCTTGGGTAGCGGGGGACTCCGCAAAACAGATACGCAGTATTTT.

The genes are TRBV28 and TRBJ2-1; D gene unclear. Germline values: CDR1 MDHEN, CDR2 SYDVKM. V was cut by 4 bases and J by 0 bases, with 10 bases left in between. The CDR3 spans 15 residues. The chain's CDR3 is CASSSESLSYNEQFF. The CDR3 nucleotides read TGTGCCAGCAGTTCTGAGAGCCTCTCCTACAATGAGCAGTTCTTC.

The chain employs TRBV5-1 and TRBJ1-6; weak D call: TRBD1 (5 bases). Trimming removed 4 bases from V and 10 bases from J, with 15 bases in between. The germline V gene encodes CDR1 SGHRS and CDR2 YFSETQ. This CDR3 region has 14 residues. The CDR3 region is CASSGGQNFSPLHF. CDR3 bases: TGCGCCAGCAGCGGAGGACAAAACTTCTCACCCCTCCACTTT.

This chain joins TRBV21-1 and TRBJ2-7; the listed D gene, TRBD2, was not tested against the DNA. TRBV21-1 is shown as a pseudogene. This CDR3 spans 16 amino acids. The CDR3 DNA is TGTGCCAGCAGCAAACTTCCGCCGGCGGGAGTGGGGGAGCAGTACTTC. It translates to CASSKLPPAGVGEQYF.

The V and J genes are TRBV7-2 and TRBJ2-2; 8 bases map to TRBD2. Germline CDR1 is SGHTA and CDR2 is FQGNSA. The CDR3 consists of 19 residues. Trimming removed 0 bases from V and 1 base from J; junction bases left unmatched: 10. In nucleotides, the CDR3 is TGTGCCAGCAGCTTAGCGACAAGGAGGCTAGCGGGGAACACCGGGGAGCTGTTTTTT. Its translation: CASSLATRRLAGNTGELFF.

The V call is TRBV5-1, the J call TRBJ1-6; 7 positions match TRBD1. With V trimmed by 0 bases and J by 14 bases, 5 bases remained unmatched. The CDR3 is 13 residues long. Germline-derived CDR1 and CDR2 are SGHRS and YFSETQ. The CDR3 DNA sequence: TGCGCCAGCAGCTTGGGGGACAGCTCGACCCTCCACTTT. Translation: CASSLGDSSTLHF. The full variable domain, its missing parts supplied by reference TRBV5-1 and TRBJ1-6, is KAGVTQTPRYLIKTRGQQVTLSCSPISGHRSVSWYQQTPGQGLQFLFEYFSETQRNKGNFPGRFSGRQFSNSRSEMNVSTLELGDSALYLCASSLGDSSTLHFGNGTRLTVT.

Comment on this clone: At the DNA level, this CDR3 is encoded by other sequences in the same sample as well. The chain carries TRBV11-2 and TRBJ2-7; D is ambiguous. Germline V gives CDR1 SGHAT, CDR2 FQNNGV. Trimming took 5 bases from V and 4 from J, leaving 6 bases between them. This CDR3 comprises 11 residues. CDR3 in amino acids: CASSDSYEQYF. CDR3 DNA sequence: TGTGCCAGCAGCGACTCGTACGAGCAGTACTTC.

The gene calls are TRBV28 and TRBJ2-3; 8 bases line up with TRBD2. After removal of 7 bases from V and 2 bases from J, the junction contained 5 bases not matched to a gene. CDR3 length equals 14 residues. The germline CDR1 and CDR2 sequences are MDHEN and SYDVKM. CDR3 residues: CASTAGGITDTQYF. CDR3 sequence (DNA): TGTGCCAGCACTGCGGGGGGAATCACAGATACGCAGTATTTT.

The J gene is TRBJ2-1, the V gene TRBV14, with D unclear. Germline CDR1 reads SGHDN; CDR2 reads FVKESK. The CDR3 length is 13 residues. The V gene lost 9 bases and the J gene lost 9 bases, with 18 bases spanning the gap. The CDR3 here is CASSPRIGGEQFF. Written as DNA, the CDR3 is TGTGCCAGTTCTCCTAGGATCGGCGGTGAGCAGTTCTTC.

The V and J genes are TRBV9 and TRBJ2-1; weak D call: TRBD1 (6 bases). V gave up 1 base and J gave up 4 bases, with 18 bases separating them. The CDR3 loop spans 17 amino acids. Germline values: CDR1 SGDLS, CDR2 YYNGEE. CDR3 protein: CASSVNPGATGYNEQFF. The DNA of the CDR3 is TGTGCCAGCAGCGTAAATCCAGGGGCCACAGGTTACAATGAGCAGTTCTTC.

This clone occurred once. The chain is built from TRBV4-3 and TRBJ2-3, with TRBD2 matching 8 bases. Germline CDR1 reads LGHNA; CDR2 reads YSLEER. CDR3 length equals 15 residues. The J segment lost 4 bases and the V segment lost 4 bases, leaving 7 bases of the junction unmatched. CDR3 amino acids: CASSRSGLAPDTQYF. In nucleotides, the CDR3 is TGCGCCAGCAGCCGGTCCGGACTAGCCCCAGATACGCAGTATTTT.

The table lists this clone with a few counts. The chain uses TRBV7-6 and TRBJ2-1, with 12 bases identical to TRBD2. This CDR3 has 16 residues. Trimming removed 6 bases from V and 1 base from J; junction bases left unmatched: 4. The germline V gene has CDR1 SGHVS and CDR2 FNYEAQ. This chain's CDR3 is CASRPTSGGSYNEQFF. The CDR3 DNA sequence: TGTGCCAGCAGACCGACTAGCGGGGGTTCCTACAATGAGCAGTTCTTC.